Included here is one T cell receptor (beta chain) sequence, with context. Antigen: not known. Only in-frame clones appear in the TCRdb table, and some are missing; sequencing was by immunoSEQ multiplex PCR. The sample consists of about 110,000 clones, approximately 95% of them appearing once. This entry is derived from a study of cytomegalovirus exposure and HLA in healthy donors. Findings and caveats of the study: The majority of TCR sequences were rare, yet some public TCRs appeared in many donors.

Per germline, CDR1 MDHEN and CDR2 SYDVKM. The germline V and J ends were trimmed by 5 bases and 0 bases, with 8 bases remaining between them. The CDR3 runs 13 residues. The V gene is TRBV28, the J gene TRBJ2-7; D possibly corresponds to TRBD2 (5 bases). The origin of this receptor is a young woman in good health and CMV-seronegative. Source material: PBMCs. Here the CDR3 reads CASSEGPSYEQYF. The CDR3 coding sequence is TGTGCCAGCAGTGAGGGCCCCTCCTACGAGCAGTACTTC.